Sequencing of this T cell receptor (beta chain) was carried out in a study of blood T cell repertoires in COVID-19. At the level of the study: Italy, Spain and the United States were the sources of the convalescent and acute COVID-19 samples. In each case, the material was cDNA or gDNA derived from T cells, B-cell-depleted T cells, or PBMCs.

After removal of 6 bases from V and 4 bases from J, the junction contained 7 bases not matched to a gene. This CDR3 region has 14 residues. Germline V gene sequence: CDR1 MNHEY, CDR2 SVGAGI. This clone was found a few times. Authors' methods: Amplification with reference gene primers provided the estimates of nucleated cell counts. Repertoires were generated with immunoSEQ multiplex PCR, while TCRdb's copy carries only in-frame clones and drops some. That table gives V, J and clone size, and the DNA gave D and trimming. The sample shows roughly 250,000 clones, about nine tenths of them seen only once.

Sequencing was done on a sample of peripheral blood. This receptor was taken from a man aged 60 to 69 who had recovered from COVID-19. The rearrangement joins TRBV6-5 to TRBJ1-2; 8 positions match TRBD1. CDR3 amino acids: CASRGFGTGYGYTF. The DNA for the CDR3 is TGTGCCAGCAGGGGATTCGGGACAGGCTATGGCTACACCTTC.